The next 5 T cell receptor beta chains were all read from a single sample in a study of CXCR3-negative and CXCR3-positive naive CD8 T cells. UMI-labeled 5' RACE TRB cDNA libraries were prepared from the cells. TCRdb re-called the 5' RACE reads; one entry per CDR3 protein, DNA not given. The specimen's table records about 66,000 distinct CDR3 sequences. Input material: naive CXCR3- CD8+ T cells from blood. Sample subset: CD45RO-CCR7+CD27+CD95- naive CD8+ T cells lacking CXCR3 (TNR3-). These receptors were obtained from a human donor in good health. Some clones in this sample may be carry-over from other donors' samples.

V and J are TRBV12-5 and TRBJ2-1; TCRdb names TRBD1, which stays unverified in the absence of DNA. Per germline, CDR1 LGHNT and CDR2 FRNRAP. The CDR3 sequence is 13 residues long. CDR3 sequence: CASGLLDSYEQFF.

CDR3 sequence: CASSLGDQPQHF. The rearrangement links TRBV5-6 to TRBJ1-5. This CDR3 contains 12 residues. Germline lookup yields CDR1 SGHDT and CDR2 YYEEEE. Complete variable domain (other parts from reference TRBV5-6 and TRBJ1-5): DAGVTQSPTHLIKTRGQQVTLRCSPKSGHDTVSWYQQALGQGPQFIFQYYEEEERQRGNFPDRFSGHQFPNYSSELNVNALLLGDSALYLCASSLGDQPQHFGDGTRLSIL.

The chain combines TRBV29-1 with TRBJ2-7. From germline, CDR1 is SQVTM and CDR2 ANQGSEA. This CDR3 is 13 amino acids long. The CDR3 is CSVEDGTAYEQYF.

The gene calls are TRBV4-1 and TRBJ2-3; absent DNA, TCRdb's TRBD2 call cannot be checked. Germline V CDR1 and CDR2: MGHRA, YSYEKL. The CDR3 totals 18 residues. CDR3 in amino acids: CASSQVSSGGPFTDTQYF.

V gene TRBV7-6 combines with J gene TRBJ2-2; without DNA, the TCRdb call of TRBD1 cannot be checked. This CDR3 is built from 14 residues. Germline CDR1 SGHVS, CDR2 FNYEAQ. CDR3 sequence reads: CASRGQATTGELFF.